The next 23 T cell receptor beta chains were all read from a single sample in a study of technical replicates of blood from a few donors. Produced via immunoSEQ multiplex PCR; TCRdb's table is partial and in-frame only. The repertoire holds about 79,000 clones, with 91% as singletons. The material sequenced was T cells isolated from PBMCs. These receptors came from a human donor in good health. Some clones in this sample may be carry-over from other donors' samples.

The V and J genes are TRBV18 and TRBJ2-1; D is unresolved. V was cut by 2 bases and J by 4 bases, with 9 bases left in between. Per germline, CDR1 KGHSH and CDR2 LQKENI. CDR3 length equals 14 residues. The CDR3 reads CASSPDASYNEQFF. CDR3 nucleotides: TGTGCCAGCTCACCAGATGCGTCGTACAATGAGCAGTTCTTC.

To note about this clone: The junction does not match germline at one end; this may be a read error. J is TRBJ2-3 and V is TRBV30, with a tentative D call TRBD2 (6 bases). Germline V CDR1 and CDR2: GTSNPN, SVGIG (reference sequence). The CDR3 loop spans 14 amino acids. The chain's CDR3 is CAWSVGGTTNTQYF. In nucleotides, the CDR3 is TGTGCCTGGAGTGTAGGCGGGACCACAAATACGCAGTATTTT.

The chain uses TRBV7-9 and TRBJ2-1; the match to TRBD2 covers 14 bases. This CDR3 contains 17 residues. Germline values: CDR1 SEHNR, CDR2 FQNEAQ (reference sequence). The V segment lost 1 base and the J segment 6 bases; nucleotides outside the gene matches: 5. CDR3 protein: CASSLDKGLAGVNEQFF. CDR3 nucleotide sequence: TGTGCCAGCAGCTTAGATAAGGGACTAGCGGGAGTCAATGAGCAGTTCTTC.

The chain joins TRBV9 to TRBJ2-1, with no clear D. Trimming took off 4 bases at V and 5 bases at J, with 4 bases between the two ends. Germline assignment: CDR1 SGDLS and CDR2 YYNGEE. The CDR3 runs to 11 residues. Here the CDR3 reads CASSPDNEQFF. In DNA, the CDR3 is TGTGCCAGCAGCCCTGACAATGAGCAGTTCTTC.

This sequence joins TRBV5-4 and TRBJ2-1; 12 nucleotides match TRBD2. CDR1 SGHNT and CDR2 YYREEE come from the germline V gene (reference sequence). This CDR3 contains 18 residues. V was clipped by 3 bases and J by 1 base; unmatched bases: 8. CDR3 residues: CASSWGLAGRSSYNEQFF. CDR3 nucleotide sequence: TGTGCCAGCAGCTGGGGACTAGCGGGCAGATCTTCCTACAATGAGCAGTTCTTC.

The rearrangement joins TRBV7-9 to TRBJ2-7; TRBD2 agrees at 8 bases. The V gene's germline CDR1 is SEHNR and CDR2 FQNEAQ (reference sequence). CDR3 size: 15 residues. V lost 4 bases and J lost 5; bases outside the gene matches: 10. CDR3 protein: CASSSEREFSHEQYF. The CDR3 DNA follows: TGTGCCAGCAGCTCCGAGCGGGAGTTTAGCCACGAGCAGTACTTC. Filled out from reference TRBV7-9 and TRBJ2-7, the complete variable domain reads DTGVSQNPRHKITKRGQNVTFRCDPISEHNRLYWYRQTLGQGPEFLTYFQNEAQLEKSRLLSDRFSAERPKGSFSTLEIQRTEQGDSAMYLCASSSEREFSHEQYFGPGTRLTVT.

V usage is TRBV6-1 and J usage is TRBJ2-5, with 10 bases matching TRBD2. V lost 7 bases to trimming and J lost 4 bases; unmatched junction nucleotides: 3. The CDR3 extends over 13 amino acids. Germline assignment: CDR1 MNHNS and CDR2 SASEGT. The CDR3: CASNLAGAETQYF. As DNA, the CDR3 is TGTGCCAGCAACCTAGCGGGAGCAGAGACCCAGTACTTC.

The genes are TRBV4-1 and TRBJ2-7; a possible D gene is TRBD1 (6 bases). CDR1 MGHRA and CDR2 YSYEKL come from the germline V gene. The CDR3 is 15 amino acids. V was shortened by 1 base and J by 3 bases, with 13 bases between the two germline ends. Here the CDR3 reads CASSQGTGRLYEQYF. The DNA of the CDR3 is TGCGCCAGCAGCCAAGGCACAGGGCGTCTCTACGAGCAGTACTTC.

This rearrangement joins TRBV7-9 to TRBJ2-5; the D gene is possibly TRBD1 (5 bases). The V gene lost 8 bases and the J gene lost 5 bases, with 18 bases spanning the gap. Germline values: CDR1 SEHNR, CDR2 FQNEAQ (reference sequence). CDR3 length: 14 residues. The CDR3 DNA reads TGTGCCAGCCGCAAGTCGCAGGGTCTGGAGACCCAGTACTTC. This gives the protein CASRKSQGLETQYF.

CDR3 sequence reads: CASSQGGASSYEQYF. In DNA, the CDR3 is TGTGCCAGCAGCCAAGGCGGGGCCAGCTCCTACGAGCAGTACTTC. The chain is built from TRBV4-2 and TRBJ2-7; D might be TRBD2 (6 bases). This CDR3 region has 15 residues. Per the germline V gene, CDR1 is LGHNA and CDR2 is YNFKEQ. V lost 1 base to trimming and J lost 0 bases, with 10 bases between them.

V gene TRBV5-6 combines with J gene TRBJ2-3, with TRBD2 matching over 15 bases. V trimming: 1 base; J trimming: 5 bases; junction bases outside the gene matches: 2. The CDR3 runs to 16 residues. Per germline, CDR1 SGHDT and CDR2 YYEEEE. The CDR3 reads CASSLTGLAGGDTQYF. The CDR3 nucleotides read TGTGCCAGCAGCTTGACGGGACTAGCGGGAGGAGATACGCAGTATTTT. The full variable domain, completed using reference TRBV5-6 and TRBJ2-3, is DAGVTQSPTHLIKTRGQQVTLRCSPKSGHDTVSWYQQALGQGPQFIFQYYEEEERQRGNFPDRFSGHQFPNYSSELNVNALLLGDSALYLCASSLTGLAGGDTQYFGPGTRLTVL.

CDR3 protein: CATSRDVERAQFNEQFF. In DNA form, the CDR3 reads TGTGCCACCAGCAGAGATGTCGAGAGGGCCCAATTCAATGAGCAGTTCTTC. The rearrangement uses TRBV15 and TRBJ2-1, with a tentative D call TRBD2 (5 bases). V lost 0 bases and J 6 bases, leaving 18 bases between the germline ends. The CDR3 runs 17 residues. The V gene's germline CDR1 is LNHNV and CDR2 YYDKDF (reference sequence).

This chain joins TRBV4-3 and TRBJ2-3; 10 bases match TRBD2. CDR3 length: 16 amino acids. CDR1 is LGHNA and CDR2 is YSLEER in the germline V gene. V shed 4 bases, J shed 5 bases, and the junction held 9 bases outside the gene matches. The CDR3 reads CASSRRTSGMGDTQYF. CDR3 nucleotides: TGCGCCAGCAGCCGCCGTACTAGCGGGATGGGAGATACGCAGTATTTT.

The J gene is TRBJ1-3, the V gene TRBV4-1; 7 bases line up with TRBD1. The CDR3 runs 17 residues. CDR1 and CDR2 from the germline V gene are MGHRA and YSYEKL. V was clipped by 1 base and J by 3 bases; unmatched bases: 9. The CDR3, as DNA: TGCGCCAGCAGCCAAGTGGTCGACAGGGCAGGTGGAAACACCATATATTTT. Amino acids: CASSQVVDRAGGNTIYF.

The chain is built from TRBV7-9 and TRBJ2-5; no firm D call. Germline CDR1 is SEHNR and CDR2 is FQNEAQ (reference sequence). Trimming removed 5 bases from V and 5 bases from J, with 9 bases in between. The CDR3 has 12 amino acids. CDR3 in DNA: TGTGCCAGCAGCGTGGTTGAGGAGACCCAGTACTTC. This gives the protein CASSVVEETQYF. Full variable domain (rest looked up from reference TRBV7-9 and TRBJ2-5): DTGVSQNPRHKITKRGQNVTFRCDPISEHNRLYWYRQTLGQGPEFLTYFQNEAQLEKSRLLSDRFSAERPKGSFSTLEIQRTEQGDSAMYLCASSVVEETQYFGPGTRLLVL.

The V call is TRBV18, the J call TRBJ1-2; D gene unclear. Germline CDR1 KGHSH, CDR2 LQKENI. The V and J ends lost 6 bases and 2 bases respectively, with 10 bases between them. This CDR3 region has 13 residues. The CDR3: CASSPAENYGYTF. The CDR3 nucleotides read TGTGCCAGCTCCCCCGCCGAGAACTATGGCTACACCTTC.

A single count supports this clone. The CDR3 nucleotides are TGTGCCAGCAGCCGGGACATAACCTCTGGAAACACCATATATTTT. This translates into CASSRDITSGNTIYF. This chain links TRBV6-5 with TRBJ1-3; a weak D match, TRBD1 (6 bases). This CDR3 has 15 amino acids. Germline V gives CDR1 MNHEY, CDR2 SVGAGI. Deletions cut 6 bases from V and 0 bases from J, with 12 bases between.

The chain has TRBV28 and TRBJ2-5; 9 positions match TRBD1. Germline loops: CDR1 MDHEN, CDR2 SYDVKM. V shed 4 bases and J 5 bases; nucleotides not matched to a gene: 8. This CDR3 spans 15 amino acids. CDR3 protein: CASSSAGQGTETQYF. In nucleotides, the CDR3 is TGTGCCAGCAGTTCCGCCGGACAGGGGACGGAGACCCAGTACTTC.

The chain has TRBV7-2 and TRBJ2-7; D not resolved. This CDR3 is 13 amino acids long. Trimming cost V 7 bases and J 3 bases, with 13 bases left between them. In germline, CDR1 is SGHTA, CDR2 FQGNSA. CDR3 protein: CASTSRRGYEQYF. Here the CDR3 DNA reads TGTGCCAGCACATCCCGTCGCGGCTACGAGCAGTACTTC.

The chain is built from TRBV10-3 and TRBJ2-5; D may be TRBD1 (5 bases). V lost 0 bases, J lost 2 bases, and 7 bases lay in between. CDR3 length: 14 amino acids. Germline V CDR1 and CDR2: ENHRY, SYGVKD. The CDR3 DNA sequence: TGTGCCATCAGTGAGTCGCCAGGGCAAGAGACCCAGTACTTC. This codes for CAISESPGQETQYF.

The rearrangement uses TRBV4-3 and TRBJ2-7; unclear D gene. The CDR3 contains 13 residues. Between the trimmed V and J ends, which lost 0 bases and 9 bases, there was a span of 12 bases. CDR1 LGHNA and CDR2 YSLEER come from the germline V gene. DNA for the CDR3: TGCGCCAGCAGCCAAGACTATCCGGAGAGGCAGTACTTC. The encoded protein is CASSQDYPERQYF.

This sequence joins TRBV6-1 and TRBJ2-1, with D perhaps matching TRBD1 (6 bases). Germline V gene lookup returns CDR1 MNHNS and CDR2 SASEGT. V lost 7 bases and J 11 bases, leaving 12 bases between the germline ends. The CDR3 length is 11 residues. The CDR3 region is CASISGQQQFF. Here the CDR3 DNA reads TGTGCCAGCATTTCCGGACAGCAGCAGTTCTTC.

The genes are TRBV7-2 and TRBJ1-2; TRBD1 matches at 8 bases. The CDR3 is 14 amino acids. The germline gives CDR1 SGHTA, CDR2 FQGNSA. V was pared by 5 bases and J by 5 bases, with 7 bases of the junction left unmatched. The CDR3: CASSARQGRYGYTF. The DNA for the CDR3 is TGTGCCAGCAGCGCCCGACAGGGGCGATATGGCTACACCTTC.